The source of this T cell receptor (beta chain) is a study of cytomegalovirus exposure and HLA in healthy donors. Trimming took off 6 bases at V and 1 base at J, with 6 bases between the two ends. CDR3 length: 12 amino acids. The germline V gene has CDR1 SNHLY and CDR2 FYNNEI. This clone was counted a few times. This table comes from immunoSEQ multiplex PCR, and its TCRdb copy is limited to in-frame clones, with some not included. The profile shows 200,000 to 250,000 clones, around 88% of them singletons. V usage is TRBV2 and J usage is TRBJ1-1; D gene unclear. The sample taken for sequencing was PBMCs. This TCR came from a woman younger than 30 in good health and CMV-seronegative. CDR3 loop: CASSNPNTEAFF. In DNA form, the CDR3 reads TGTGCCAGCAGCAATCCGAACACTGAAGCTTTCTTT.